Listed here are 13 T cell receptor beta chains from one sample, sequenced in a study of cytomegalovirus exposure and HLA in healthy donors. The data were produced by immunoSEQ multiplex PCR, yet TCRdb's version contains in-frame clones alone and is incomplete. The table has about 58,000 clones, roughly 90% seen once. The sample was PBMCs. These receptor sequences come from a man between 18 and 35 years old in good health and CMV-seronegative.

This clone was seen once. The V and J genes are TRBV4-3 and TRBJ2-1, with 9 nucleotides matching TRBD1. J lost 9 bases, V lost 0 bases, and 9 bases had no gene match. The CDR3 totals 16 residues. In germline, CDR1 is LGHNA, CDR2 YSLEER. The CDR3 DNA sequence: TGCGCCAGCAGCCAAGAGGGGACAGGGTTTATCGGTGAGCAGTTCTTC. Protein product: CASSQEGTGFIGEQFF.

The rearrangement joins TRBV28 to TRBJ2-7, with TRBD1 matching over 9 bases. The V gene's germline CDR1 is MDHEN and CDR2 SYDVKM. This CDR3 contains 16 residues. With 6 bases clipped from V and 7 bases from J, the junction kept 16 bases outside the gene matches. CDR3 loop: CASSLQTRTGEDEQYF. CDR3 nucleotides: TGTGCCAGCAGCCTCCAGACCCGGACAGGGGAGGATGAGCAGTACTTC.

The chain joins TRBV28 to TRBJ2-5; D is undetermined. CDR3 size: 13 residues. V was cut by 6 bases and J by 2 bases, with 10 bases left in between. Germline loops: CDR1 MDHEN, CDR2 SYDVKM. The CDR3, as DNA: TGTGCCAGCAGACTGACTTTACAAGAGACCCAGTACTTC. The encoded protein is CASRLTLQETQYF.

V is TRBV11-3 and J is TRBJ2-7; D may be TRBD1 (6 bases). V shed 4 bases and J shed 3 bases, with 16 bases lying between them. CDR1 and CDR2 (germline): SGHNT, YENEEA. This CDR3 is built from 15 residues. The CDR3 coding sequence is TGTGCCAGCAGCTCGACAGGAACAATTAACTACGAGCAGTACTTC. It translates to CASSSTGTINYEQYF.

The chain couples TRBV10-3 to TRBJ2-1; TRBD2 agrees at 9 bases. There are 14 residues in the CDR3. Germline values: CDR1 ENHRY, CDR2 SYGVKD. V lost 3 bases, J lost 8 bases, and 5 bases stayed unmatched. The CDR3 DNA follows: TGTGCCATCAGTGAAAAGAAGCGGGAGGATGAGCAGTTCTTC. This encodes CAISEKKREDEQFF.

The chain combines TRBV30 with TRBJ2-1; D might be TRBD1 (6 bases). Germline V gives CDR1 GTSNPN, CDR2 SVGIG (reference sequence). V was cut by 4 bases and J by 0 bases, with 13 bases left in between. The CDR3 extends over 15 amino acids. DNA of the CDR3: TGTGCCTGGAAACCGGGACATTACTCCTACAATGAGCAGTTCTTC. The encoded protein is CAWKPGHYSYNEQFF.

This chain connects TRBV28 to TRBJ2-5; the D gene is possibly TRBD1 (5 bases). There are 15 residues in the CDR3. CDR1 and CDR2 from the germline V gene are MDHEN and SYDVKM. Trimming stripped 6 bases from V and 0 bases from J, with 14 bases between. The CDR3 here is CASSPNRWYQETQYF. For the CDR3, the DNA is TGTGCCAGCAGCCCGAACAGGTGGTACCAAGAGACCCAGTACTTC.

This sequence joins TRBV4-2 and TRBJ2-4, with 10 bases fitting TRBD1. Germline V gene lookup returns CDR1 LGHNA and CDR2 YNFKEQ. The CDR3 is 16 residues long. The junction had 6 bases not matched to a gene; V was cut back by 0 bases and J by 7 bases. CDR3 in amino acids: CASSQETGGAGNIQYF. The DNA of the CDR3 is TGTGCCAGCAGCCAAGAGACAGGGGGCGCCGGGAACATTCAGTACTTC.

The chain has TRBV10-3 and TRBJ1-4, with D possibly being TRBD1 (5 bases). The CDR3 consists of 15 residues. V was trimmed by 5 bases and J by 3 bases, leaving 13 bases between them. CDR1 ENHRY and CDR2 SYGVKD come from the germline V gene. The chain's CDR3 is CAISQGGAPNEKLFF. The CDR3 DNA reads TGTGCCATCAGTCAGGGAGGGGCGCCTAATGAAAAACTGTTTTTT.

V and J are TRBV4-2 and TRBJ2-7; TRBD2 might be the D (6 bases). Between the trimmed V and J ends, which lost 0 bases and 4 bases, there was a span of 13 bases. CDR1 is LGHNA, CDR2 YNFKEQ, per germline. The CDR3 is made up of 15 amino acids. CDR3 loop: CASSQDVNSGYEQYF. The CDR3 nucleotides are TGTGCCAGCAGCCAAGATGTTAATAGCGGTTACGAGCAGTACTTC.

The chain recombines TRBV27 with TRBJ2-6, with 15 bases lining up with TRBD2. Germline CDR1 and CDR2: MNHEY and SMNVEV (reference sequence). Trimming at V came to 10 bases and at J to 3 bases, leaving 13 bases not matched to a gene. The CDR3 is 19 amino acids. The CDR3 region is CATTPGTSGRPYGANVLTF. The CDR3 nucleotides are TGTGCCACCACCCCTGGGACTAGCGGGAGGCCTTATGGGGCCAACGTCCTGACTTTC.

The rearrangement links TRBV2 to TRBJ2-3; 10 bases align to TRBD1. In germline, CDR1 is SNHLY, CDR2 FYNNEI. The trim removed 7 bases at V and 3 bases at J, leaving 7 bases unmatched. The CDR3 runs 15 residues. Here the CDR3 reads CASKVTGGGTDTQYF. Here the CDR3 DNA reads TGTGCCAGCAAAGTGACAGGGGGCGGGACAGATACGCAGTATTTT.

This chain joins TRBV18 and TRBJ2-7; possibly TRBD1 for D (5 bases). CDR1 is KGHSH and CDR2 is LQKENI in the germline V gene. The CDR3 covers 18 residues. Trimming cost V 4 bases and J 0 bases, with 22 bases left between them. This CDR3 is CASSLTLPTGGGSYEQYF. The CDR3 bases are TGTGCCAGCTCACTAACCCTGCCAACAGGTGGCGGCTCCTACGAGCAGTACTTC.